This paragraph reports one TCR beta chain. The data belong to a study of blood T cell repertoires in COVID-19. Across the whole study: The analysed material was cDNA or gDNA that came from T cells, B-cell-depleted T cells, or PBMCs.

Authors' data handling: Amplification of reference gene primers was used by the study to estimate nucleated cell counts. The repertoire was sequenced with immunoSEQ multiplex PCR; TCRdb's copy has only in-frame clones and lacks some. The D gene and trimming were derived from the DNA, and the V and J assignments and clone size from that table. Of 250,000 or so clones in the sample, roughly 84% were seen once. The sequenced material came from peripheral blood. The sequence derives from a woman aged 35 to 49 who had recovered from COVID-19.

CDR3 nucleotide sequence: TGTGCCAGCAGACCACGCGGGACAGGGCCCGGGGAGCTGTTTTTT. Residues: CASRPRGTGPGELFF. The rearrangement joins TRBV6-1 to TRBJ2-2; 9 nucleotides match TRBD1. CDR3 length: 15 residues. Losses at the gene ends were 6 bases for V and 6 bases for J; bases not matched to a gene: 8. The germline V gene encodes CDR1 MNHNS and CDR2 SASEGT.